The present T cell receptor (beta chain) was sequenced within a study of T-cell memory formation after mild COVID-19. This clonotype has a handful of counts. The antigen is not known. V shed 5 bases and J shed 11 bases, with 19 bases lying between them. This CDR3 comprises 15 residues. Germline assignment: CDR1 SGHTA and CDR2 FQGNSA. 5'RACE with constant-segment primers built TCRalpha and TCRbeta cDNA libraries with UMIs. TCRdb reprocessed the 5' RACE reads with MiXCR, giving one entry per CDR3 protein. The sample shows 300,000 to 350,000 distinct CDR3 sequences, 10% to 15% of them seen only once. Study findings and constraints: Among clones contracting day 15 to 85, CD4/CD8 was balanced, whereas later expanders leaned CD4+. There were some responding clones in pre-infection memory, which suggested that cross-reactive memory had joined.

The chain uses TRBV7-2 and TRBJ1-6; D is unresolved. The receptor comes from a man aged 18 to 29 who had mild COVID-19 (a few samples of this study predate the infection). Cell type and time point are not known. The sequencing input was PBMCs or a T cell subset sorted from them (not recorded which). The CDR3 nucleotides are TGTGCCAGCAGCCGGGAACAGATTGAGGTGACACCCCTCCACTTT. Protein sequence: CASSREQIEVTPLHF.